These T cell receptor beta chains were read from a single sample in a study of radiotherapy plus CTLA-4 blockade in lung cancer. Assay: immunoSEQ multiplex PCR; the TCRdb copy retains only in-frame clones and omits some. The sample lists 110,000 or so clones; about 77% were seen once. The sequences come from peripheral blood, collected from a patient treated with radiotherapy plus ipilimumab. The source is a human donor with non-small cell lung cancer who had a partial response to radiotherapy plus ipilimumab. Both conserved end residues are part of each CDR3. The order of the fields is CDR3 length, J gene, clone size, V gene, D gene, CDR3 protein, CDR3 DNA. D genes are given only for firm matches. Not all rows give a size; the values are once, few, many and, for expanded clones, a class.

15,TRBJ2-5,-,TRBV4-1,-,CASSQEGTGGETQYF,TGCGCCAGCAGCCAAGAAGGAACAGGAGGGGAGACCCAGTACTTC
15,TRBJ2-1,-,TRBV5-1,TRBD2,CASRQLAGVYNEQFF,TGCGCCAGCAGACAATTAGCGGGAGTTTACAATGAGCAGTTCTTC
14,TRBJ1-2,-,TRBV30,-,CAWSVLIRSGGYTF,TGTGCCTGGAGTGTACTTATCCGGAGTGGGGGCTACACCTTC
15,TRBJ1-5,-,TRBV30,-,CAWSRGGYGNQPQHF,TGTGCCTGGAGTAGGGGGGGGTATGGCAATCAGCCCCAGCATTTT
14,TRBJ2-1,-,TRBV28,TRBD2,CASSLIAGDHEQFF,TGTGCCAGCAGTTTAATAGCGGGAGATCATGAGCAGTTCTTC
13,TRBJ1-5,-,TRBV29-1,-,CSVRGGVNQPQHF,TGCAGCGTTCGGGGAGGGGTCAATCAGCCCCAGCATTTT
12,TRBJ2-7,-,TRBV6-5,TRBD1,CATKQGKWEQYF,TGTGCCACCAAACAGGGGAAGTGGGAGCAGTACTTC
14,TRBJ2-7,-,TRBV2,TRBD2,CASRLAGAAYEQYF,TGTGCCAGCAGGCTAGCGGGAGCTGCCTACGAGCAGTACTTC
14,TRBJ1-4,-,TRBV18,TRBD1,CASSRDRNNEKLFF,TGTGCCAGCTCACGGGACAGGAATAATGAAAAACTGTTTTTT
15,TRBJ1-2,-,TRBV6-5,-,CASSSPTGREYGYTF,TGTGCCAGCAGTTCCCCCACAGGGCGAGAGTATGGCTACACCTTC
15,TRBJ1-1,few,TRBV4-1,TRBD1,CASSQFRQGGTEAFF,TGCGCCAGCAGCCAATTCCGACAGGGTGGGACTGAAGCTTTCTTT
15,TRBJ2-3,-,TRBV6-1,-,CASSEGSGSTDTQYF,TGTGCCAGCAGTGAAGGGAGCGGGAGCACAGATACGCAGTATTTT
15,TRBJ1-2,-,TRBV19,TRBD1,CASSIGTGSYYGYTF,TGTGCCAGTAGTATAGGGACAGGGTCCTACTATGGCTACACCTTC
14,TRBJ1-3,-,TRBV28,-,CASREEGSGNTIYF,TGTGCCAGCAGGGAGGAGGGATCTGGAAACACCATATATTTT
17,TRBJ2-2,-,TRBV7-9,-,CASSLARGVKNTGELFF,TGTGCCAGCAGCTTAGCGCGGGGCGTTAAGAACACCGGGGAGCTGTTTTTT
15,TRBJ1-5,-,TRBV9,TRBD1,CASSAGQGSNQPQHF,TGTGCCAGCAGCGCCGGACAGGGGAGCAATCAGCCCCAGCATTTT
15,TRBJ1-2,once,TRBV9,TRBD1,CASSVGQGIPYGYTF,TGTGCCAGCAGCGTAGGACAGGGGATACCCTATGGCTACACCTTC
15,TRBJ2-5,-,TRBV5-1,TRBD2,CASSLTTSGSETQYF,TGCGCCAGCAGCTTGACTACTAGCGGGAGTGAGACCCAGTACTTC
16,TRBJ2-3,-,TRBV5-4,TRBD2,CASSPRGGRTTDTQYF,TGTGCCAGCAGCCCTAGGGGCGGGAGGACCACAGATACGCAGTATTTT
15,TRBJ1-1,-,TRBV7-6,TRBD1,CASRRTGETGTETFF,TGTGCCAGCAGACGGACAGGGGAAACGGGAACTGAAACTTTCTTT
14,TRBJ1-2,few,TRBV28,TRBD1,CASRYSTGGTGYTF,TGTGCCAGCAGGTACTCGACAGGGGGCACTGGCTACACCTTC
16,TRBJ1-3,few,TRBV2,-,CASSEQIGYGGNTIYF,TGTGCCAGCAGTGAACAAATCGGTTACGGGGGAAACACCATATATTTT
15,TRBJ2-1,-,TRBV5-1,TRBD2,CASSPGGGGYNEQFF,TGCGCCAGCAGCCCGGGCGGGGGAGGATACAATGAGCAGTTCTTC
12,TRBJ2-1,-,TRBV2,-,CASRPGKDEQFF,TGTGCCAGCAGACCCGGGAAAGATGAGCAGTTCTTC
15,TRBJ1-6,-,TRBV2,-,CASTGGGAPGSPLHF,TGTGCCAGCACCGGCGGGGGGGCCCCAGGTTCACCCCTCCACTTT
15,TRBJ1-2,few,TRBV6-1,-,CASNPQGSESYGYTF,TGTGCCAGCAATCCACAGGGAAGCGAAAGCTATGGCTACACCTTC
14,TRBJ1-2,-,TRBV28,-,CASSFGHAGLGYTF,TGTGCCAGCAGTTTCGGACACGCGGGGTTGGGCTACACCTTC
17,TRBJ1-5,-,TRBV28,-,CASSTSRGTAGNQPQHF,TGTGCCAGCAGTACCTCCCGGGGAACGGCTGGCAATCAGCCCCAGCATTTT
11,TRBJ1-2,few,TRBV7-9,-,CASRTGLGYTF,TGTGCCAGCAGAACAGGGTTAGGCTACACCTTC
14,TRBJ2-7,-,TRBV19,TRBD1,CASSRTGGSYEQYF,TGTGCCAGTAGTAGAACAGGGGGCTCCTACGAGCAGTACTTC
15,TRBJ2-7,-,TRBV11-2,-,CASSSPGDIFYEQYF,TGTGCCAGCAGCTCACCGGGAGACATATTCTACGAGCAGTACTTC
13,TRBJ2-5,-,TRBV10-1,-,CASSRGSAETQYF,TGCGCCAGCAGTAGGGGCTCCGCGGAGACCCAGTACTTC
15,TRBJ2-5,once,TRBV28,TRBD1,CASSKTGGVEVTQYF,TGTGCCAGCAGTAAGACAGGGGGCGTGGAGGTGACCCAGTACTTC
14,TRBJ1-2,-,TRBV27,TRBD1,CASKPGGTAYGYTF,TGTGCCAGCAAACCGGGTGGGACAGCTTATGGCTACACCTTC
17,TRBJ2-3,-,TRBV5-1,TRBD2,CASSGTTSGRARDTQYF,TGCGCCAGCAGCGGCACAACGAGCGGGAGGGCCCGGGATACGCAGTATTTT
15,TRBJ1-6,-,TRBV5-1,-,CASSLSGGGNSPLHF,TGCGCCAGCAGCTTGAGCGGGGGCGGGAATTCACCCCTCCACTTT
19,TRBJ2-1,-,TRBV7-3,TRBD2,CASSLSGTSGSTGSNEQFF,TGTGCCAGCAGCTTATCCGGGACTAGCGGGAGCACGGGTTCCAATGAGCAGTTCTTC
17,TRBJ2-1,-,TRBV9,TRBD2,CASSPRGLAGKGNEQFF,TGTGCCAGCAGCCCTCGCGGACTAGCGGGCAAGGGGAATGAGCAGTTCTTC
17,TRBJ1-1,medium-sized,TRBV5-4,-,CASSLAGGAGMNTEAFF,TGTGCCAGCAGCTTGGCCGGAGGAGCAGGAATGAACACTGAAGCTTTCTTT
18,TRBJ2-6,few,TRBV9,-,CASSVDGVTASGANVLTF,TGTGCCAGCAGCGTCGACGGAGTGACCGCCTCTGGGGCCAACGTCCTGACTTTC
15,TRBJ2-1,-,TRBV7-2,TRBD2,CASSLGLQSYNEQFF,TGTGCCAGCAGCTTGGGACTACAATCCTACAATGAGCAGTTCTTC
16,TRBJ1-5,few,TRBV5-6,TRBD1,CASSISQGVGGMPQHF,TGTGCCAGCAGCATTTCCCAGGGGGTAGGGGGGATGCCCCAGCATTTT
15,TRBJ1-5,few,TRBV18,-,CASSSLRDPNQPQHF,TGTGCCAGCTCATCACTCAGGGATCCTAATCAGCCCCAGCATTTT
14,TRBJ1-2,-,TRBV18,-,CASSSDSSFYGYTF,TGTGCCAGCTCATCGGACAGCTCTTTTTATGGCTACACCTTC
13,TRBJ2-1,-,TRBV4-3,-,CAGSQVLGGRQFF,TGCGCCGGCAGCCAGGTGCTAGGAGGACGGCAGTTCTTC
14,TRBJ1-3,-,TRBV28,-,CASRWGRAGNTIYF,TGTGCCAGCAGGTGGGGGAGGGCGGGAAACACCATATATTTT
18,TRBJ2-6,-,TRBV30,-,CAWDGRGQGSSGANVLTF,TGTGCCTGGGACGGTAGGGGCCAAGGAAGCTCTGGGGCCAACGTCCTGACTTTC
11,TRBJ1-2,-,TRBV6-5,-,CASSSLYGYTF,TGTGCCAGCAGTTCGTTATATGGCTACACCTTC
16,TRBJ2-1,-,TRBV28,TRBD1,CASSLPDRVSYNEQFF,TGTGCCAGCAGTTTACCCGACAGGGTATCCTACAATGAGCAGTTCTTC
14,TRBJ2-2,few,TRBV5-6,-,CASSDGDGGWELFF,TGTGCCAGCAGCGACGGGGATGGGGGCTGGGAGCTGTTTTTT
16,TRBJ1-3,few,TRBV28,-,CASRGAALEAGNTIYF,TGTGCCAGCAGGGGGGCGGCCCTTGAAGCTGGAAACACCATATATTTT
16,TRBJ2-7,few,TRBV7-2,-,CASSLDAGTLSYEQYF,TGTGCCAGCAGCTTAGATGCGGGCACCCTCTCCTACGAGCAGTACTTC
13,TRBJ2-7,-,TRBV10-1,-,CASSRTSAYEQYF,TGCGCCAGCAGCAGGACATCCGCCTACGAGCAGTACTTC